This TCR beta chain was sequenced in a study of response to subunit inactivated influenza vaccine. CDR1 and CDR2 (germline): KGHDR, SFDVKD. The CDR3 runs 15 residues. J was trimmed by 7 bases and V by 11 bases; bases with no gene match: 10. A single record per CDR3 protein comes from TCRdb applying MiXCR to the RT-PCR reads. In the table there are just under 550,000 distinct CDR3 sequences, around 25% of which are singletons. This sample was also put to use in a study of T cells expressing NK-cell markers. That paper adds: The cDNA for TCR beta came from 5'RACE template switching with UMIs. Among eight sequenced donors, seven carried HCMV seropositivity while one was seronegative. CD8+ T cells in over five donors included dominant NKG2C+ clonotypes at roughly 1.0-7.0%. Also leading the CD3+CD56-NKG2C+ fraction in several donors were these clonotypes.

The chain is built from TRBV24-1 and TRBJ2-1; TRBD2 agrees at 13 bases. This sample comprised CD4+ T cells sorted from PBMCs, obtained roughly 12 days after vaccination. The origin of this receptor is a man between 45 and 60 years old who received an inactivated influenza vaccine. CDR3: CAIHPGTSGENEQFF. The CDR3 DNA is TGTGCCATTCACCCCGGGACTAGCGGGGAAAATGAGCAGTTCTTC.